The source of this T cell receptor beta chain is a study of tumor and adjacent non-tumor tissue in lung cancer. No cell sorting was done before RNA was extracted from the tissue. The normal lung tissue was taken more than 3 cm from the tumor edge. Between August and November 2014, newly diagnosed, chemotherapy-naive lung cancer patients underwent thoracic surgery in China. Three rounds of nested PCR, following a modified ARM-PCR protocol, produced the TCRbeta library. One entry per CDR3 protein, called by TCRdb with MiXCR from the multiplex PCR reads. The sample holds some 47,000 distinct CDR3 sequences, roughly three fifths seen once. To note about this clonotype: Antigen unknown. The germline gene is not matched at one end of the junction; a read error may be the cause.

Findings of the study overall: TCR diversity was significantly greater in tumor than normal lung tissue.

The CDR3 runs 14 residues. The TCR originated in a middle-aged woman with non-small cell lung cancer. The chain recombines TRBV12-3 or TRBV12-4 with TRBJ1-5; D not resolved. The sequenced material came from distant non-tumor lung tissue. In DNA, the CDR3 is TGTGGCAGCAGTTTCGGGCAGGTCAACCAGCCCCAGCATTTT. Encoded protein: CGSSFGQVNQPQHF.